This TCR beta chain was sequenced for a study of OX40 agonist ivuxolimab in advanced cancers. Per the germline V gene, CDR1 is SGDLS and CDR2 is YYNGEE. The ends lost 4 bases at V and 8 bases at J; junction bases unmatched: 10. The CDR3 loop spans 15 amino acids. Some clones are missing from TCRdb's copy, which holds only in-frame ones; the method was immunoSEQ multiplex PCR. Of around 64,000 clones in the sample, about 90% were seen once. The V and J genes are TRBV9 and TRBJ2-1; the match to TRBD2 covers 9 bases. The sample consisted of CD4+ or CD8+ T cells sorted from blood, taken in a trial of the OX40 agonist ivuxolimab. The TCR originated in an adult with an advanced solid tumor such as melanoma, head and neck, liver or kidney cancer. CDR3 in DNA: TGTGCCAGCAGCCCCAGCGGGAGGAGTAGGGATGAGCAGTTCTTC. Translation: CASSPSGRSRDEQFF.